These T cell receptor beta chains were read from a single sample in a study of T-cell reconstitution after alpha-beta-depleted transplantation in children. TCRdb called the PCR reads again in MiXCR, with one record for every CDR3 protein. The sample lists approximately 1,000,000 distinct CDR3 sequences; roughly 29% were seen once. Sample: PBMCs, mostly from graft donor cells, taken 360 days after TCRalphabeta/CD19-depleted stem cell transplant. The receptors stem from a boy less than two years old who had a stem cell transplant for SCID, so the T cells may come from the graft donor. The CDR3 runs from the conserved cysteine through the conserved F or W. Fields, in order: clone size, J gene, D gene, CDR3 length, V gene, CDR3 DNA, CDR3 protein. D genes are given only for firm matches. Size is stated for part of the rows, as once, few or many counts, or as a class when the clone is expanded.

few,TRBJ1-5,NA,15,TRBV25-1,TGTGCCAGCAGTGCGCAGGGCAATAGCAATCAGCCCCAGCATTTT,CASSAQGNSNQPQHF
few,TRBJ2-1,TRBD1,15,TRBV6-1,TGTGCCAGCAGAACCGGGACAGGGTTTATCAATGAGCAGTTCTTC,CASRTGTGFINEQFF
NA,TRBJ2-3,TRBD2,13,TRBV11-2,TGTGCCAGCAGCTTCTGGGGGGGAGATACGCAGTATTTT,CASSFWGGDTQYF
few,TRBJ2-1,TRBD1,15,TRBV19,TGTGCCAGTAGCGCCGACAGGGAAGGCTACAATGAGCAGTTCTTC,CASSADREGYNEQFF
few,TRBJ2-5,TRBD1,14,TRBV7-9,TGTGCCAGCAGCCCCCGACAGGGCCCCGAGACCCAGTACTTC,CASSPRQGPETQYF
NA,TRBJ2-1,TRBD2,17,TRBV5-5,TGTGCCAGCAGCCCGACAAGGGCAGCGGGACCTTACAATGAGCAGTTCTTC,CASSPTRAAGPYNEQFF
few,TRBJ2-2,NA,15,TRBV12-3/TRBV12-4,TGTGCCAGCAGTGACCGGGACAAGAACACCGGGGAGCTGTTTTTT,CASSDRDKNTGELFF
NA,TRBJ2-7,TRBD2,15,TRBV18,TGTGCCAGCTCACCCCTTGAGCGGGGGCCCTACGAGCAGTACTTC,CASSPLERGPYEQYF
NA,TRBJ2-3,NA,15,TRBV4-3,TGCGCCAGCAGCCAAGTCTGGGGGGCGGAGCTTACGCAGTATTTT,CASSQVWGAELTQYF
NA,TRBJ2-2,TRBD1,16,TRBV12-3/TRBV12-4,TGTGCCAGCAGTTTACTCAGGGGGCGCAACACCGGGGAGCTGTTTTTT,CASSLLRGRNTGELFF
many,TRBJ2-5,NA,12,TRBV5-1,TGCGCCAGCAGCCCCGGGAGCGAGACCCAGTACTTC,CASSPGSETQYF
NA,TRBJ1-4,TRBD1,14,TRBV6-1,TGTGCCAGCAGCATCGACAGGGGGCCGGAAAAACTGTTTTTT,CASSIDRGPEKLFF
NA,TRBJ2-5,TRBD2,16,TRBV7-3,TGTGCCAGCAGCTTAGGGGCGGGGAGGGCCCAAGAGACCCAGTACTTC,CASSLGAGRAQETQYF
many,TRBJ2-3,NA,14,TRBV18,TGCGCCAGCAGTCCCGACCGGGTTACAGATACGCAGTATTTT,CASSPDRVTDTQYF
few,TRBJ2-2,NA,13,TRBV28,TGTGCCAGCAGTTTAGGGTCCCCCGGGGAGCTGTTTTTT,CASSLGSPGELFF
NA,TRBJ2-1,TRBD2,16,TRBV24-1,TGTGCCACCAGTGATAAGGGACTAGCGGGGGTCAATGAGCAGTTCTTC,CATSDKGLAGVNEQFF
few,TRBJ2-5,NA,15,TRBV20-1,TGCAGTGCCCCGGACCCCTCTAAGCCAGGAGAGACCCAGTACTTC,CSAPDPSKPGETQYF
few,TRBJ2-5,NA,16,TRBV5-6,TGTGCCAGCACTCCATATGGGGCCAGTCCACAAGAGACCCAGTACTTC,CASTPYGASPQETQYF
few,TRBJ1-1,NA,13,TRBV20-1,TGCAGTGCTAACGGGGGGGTGAACACTGAAGCTTTCTTT,CSANGGVNTEAFF
NA,TRBJ1-1,NA,14,TRBV7-9,TGTGCCAGCAGCGTCGGAGGGCGGAACACTGAAGCTTTCTTT,CASSVGGRNTEAFF
few,TRBJ2-5,NA,15,TRBV24-1,TGTGCCACCAGTGAGAAACTCACGTACCAAGAGACCCAGTACTTC,CATSEKLTYQETQYF
NA,TRBJ2-7,NA,14,TRBV7-9,TGTGCCAGCAGCCTGCAGGGAAGTAAGGACGAGCAGTACTTC,CASSLQGSKDEQYF
NA,TRBJ2-1,TRBD2,16,TRBV20-1,TGCAGTGCAGGGGAGGGACTAGCGGGGGTAGGCAATGAGCAGTTCTTC,CSAGEGLAGVGNEQFF
NA,TRBJ2-3,TRBD2,18,TRBV4-1,TGCGCCAGCAGCGCTCTAGCGGGGGGGTCGAGTTGGACAGATACGCAGTATTTT,CASSALAGGSSWTDTQYF
few,TRBJ2-3,NA,13,TRBV29-1,TGCAGCGTTGGAAGCGGACTGCTCGATACGCAGTATTTT,CSVGSGLLDTQYF
few,TRBJ2-5,TRBD2,16,TRBV20-1,TGCAGTGCTAGGGGACTAGCGGGGGTATTAAAAGAGACCCAGTACTTC,CSARGLAGVLKETQYF
NA,TRBJ2-2,NA,15,TRBV12-3/TRBV12-4,TGTGCCAGCAGTCTTGGGGCACAGAACACCGGGGAGCTGTTTTTT,CASSLGAQNTGELFF
NA,TRBJ1-1,NA,13,TRBV5-1,TGCGCCAGCATTGGCAGAGGGAACACTGAAGCTTTCTTT,CASIGRGNTEAFF
NA,TRBJ2-7,NA,13,TRBV7-8,TGTGCCAGCAGCTTAGACCAGGGGCCCGAGCAGTACTTC,CASSLDQGPEQYF
few,TRBJ2-1,NA,21,TRBV24-1,TGTGCCACCAGTGATTTGTCTGCCCCCAGCTTAGGGGTTAGCTCCTACAATGAGCAGTTCTTC,CATSDLSAPSLGVSSYNEQFF
NA,TRBJ2-5,TRBD1,15,TRBV12-3/TRBV12-4,TGTGCCAGCAGCCCCGGACAGGGATTTATGGAGACCCAGTACTTC,CASSPGQGFMETQYF
NA,TRBJ2-7,TRBD1,14,TRBV20-1,TGCAGTGCTAGATCGGGACAGGCCGCCTACGAGCAGTACTTC,CSARSGQAAYEQYF
NA,TRBJ2-4,NA,14,TRBV6-5,TGTGCCAGCAGTTCCAGCACAGCCAAAAACATTCAGTACTTC,CASSSSTAKNIQYF
once,TRBJ2-7,NA,14,TRBV9,TGTGCCAGCAGCCCCTCCCGAGGGTCGGGCGAGCAGTACTTC,CASSPSRGSGEQYF
NA,TRBJ2-1,TRBD2,15,TRBV4-3,TGCGCCAGCAGCCAAGATCCCAGCGGGGGCAATGAGCAGTTCTTC,CASSQDPSGGNEQFF
few,TRBJ2-5,TRBD2,16,TRBV3-1,TGTGCCAGCAGCCAAAGGACTAGCGGGGGCCAAGAGACCCAGTACTTC,CASSQRTSGGQETQYF
NA,TRBJ2-3,NA,13,TRBV6-1,TGTGCCAGCAGCCACCGCCGGATGGATACGCAGTATTTT,CASSHRRMDTQYF
NA,TRBJ2-1,TRBD2,14,TRBV6-1,TGTGCCAGTCTAGCGGGGGGCCTGACCATGGAGCAGTTCTTC,CASLAGGLTMEQFF
few,TRBJ2-1,NA,17,TRBV5-6,TGTGCCAGCAGCTTGGCGGCTAGGAGACTAGGGACCAATGAGCAGTTCTTC,CASSLAARRLGTNEQFF
many,TRBJ2-1,NA,14,TRBV9,TGTGCCAGCAGCCTCTCACCGAATTACAATGAGCAGTTCTTC,CASSLSPNYNEQFF
NA,TRBJ2-7,NA,13,TRBV4-3,TGCGCCAGCAGCAAACAGGGAGGCTACGAGCAGTACTTC,CASSKQGGYEQYF
few,TRBJ1-6,TRBD1,15,TRBV30,TGTGCCTGGAGCGGAGGGGGCCCTATAGATTCACCCCTCCACTTT,CAWSGGGPIDSPLHF
NA,TRBJ2-7,NA,12,TRBV29-1,TGCAGCGTTGAAACGTATAACTACGAGCAGTACTTC,CSVETYNYEQYF
few,TRBJ1-6,NA,17,TRBV4-3,TGCGCCAGCAGCCCCATTAGGGGTGAGTCCTATAATTCACCCCTCCACTTT,CASSPIRGESYNSPLHF
few,TRBJ2-3,NA,16,TRBV28,TGTGCCAGCAGTTATAGCCAGGGGACTAGCACAGATACGCAGTATTTT,CASSYSQGTSTDTQYF